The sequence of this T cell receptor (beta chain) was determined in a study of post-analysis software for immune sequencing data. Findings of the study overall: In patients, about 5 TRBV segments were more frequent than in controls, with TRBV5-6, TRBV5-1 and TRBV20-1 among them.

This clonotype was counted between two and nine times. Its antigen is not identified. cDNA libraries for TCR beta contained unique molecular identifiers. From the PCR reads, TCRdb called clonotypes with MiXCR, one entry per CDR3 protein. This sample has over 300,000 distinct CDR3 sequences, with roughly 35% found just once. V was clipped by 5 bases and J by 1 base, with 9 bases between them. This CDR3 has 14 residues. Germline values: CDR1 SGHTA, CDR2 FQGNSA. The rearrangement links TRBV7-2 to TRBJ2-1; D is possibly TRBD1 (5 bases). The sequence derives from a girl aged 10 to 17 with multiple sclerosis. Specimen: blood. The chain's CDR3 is CASSAQGSYNEQFF. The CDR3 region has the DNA TGTGCCAGCAGCGCTCAGGGTTCCTACAATGAGCAGTTCTTC. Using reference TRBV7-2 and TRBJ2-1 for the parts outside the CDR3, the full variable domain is GAGVSQSPSNKVTEKGKDVELRCDPISGHTALYWYRQSLGQGLEFLIYFQGNSAPDKSGLPSDRFSAERTGGSVSTLTIQRTQQEDSAVYLCASSAQGSYNEQFFGPGTRLTVL.